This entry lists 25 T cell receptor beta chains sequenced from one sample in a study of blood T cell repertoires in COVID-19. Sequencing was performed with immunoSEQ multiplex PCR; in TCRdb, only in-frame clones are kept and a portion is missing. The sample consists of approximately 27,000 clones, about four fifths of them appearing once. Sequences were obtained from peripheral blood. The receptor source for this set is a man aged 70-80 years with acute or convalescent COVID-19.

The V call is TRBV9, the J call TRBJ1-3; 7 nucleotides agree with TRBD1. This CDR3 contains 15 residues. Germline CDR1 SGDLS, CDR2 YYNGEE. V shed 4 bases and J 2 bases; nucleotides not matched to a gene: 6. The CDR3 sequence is CASSHLTGAGNTIYF. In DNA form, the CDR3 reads TGTGCCAGCAGCCACCTAACAGGGGCTGGAAACACCATATATTTT. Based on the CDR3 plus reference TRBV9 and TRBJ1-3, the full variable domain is DSGVTQTPKHLITATGQRVTLRCSPRSGDLSVYWYQQSLDQGLQFLIQYYNGEERAKGNILERFSAQQFPDLHSELNLSSLELGDSALYFCASSHLTGAGNTIYFGEGSWLTVV.

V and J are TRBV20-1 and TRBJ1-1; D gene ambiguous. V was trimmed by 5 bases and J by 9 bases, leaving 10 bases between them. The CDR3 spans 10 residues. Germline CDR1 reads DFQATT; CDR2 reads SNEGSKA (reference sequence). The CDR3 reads CSAYGMKAFF. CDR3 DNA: TGCAGTGCTTACGGGATGAAAGCTTTCTTT.

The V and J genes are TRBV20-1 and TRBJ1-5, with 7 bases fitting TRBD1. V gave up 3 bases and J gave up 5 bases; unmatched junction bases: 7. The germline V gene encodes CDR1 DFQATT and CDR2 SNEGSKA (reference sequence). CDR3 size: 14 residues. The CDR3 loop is CSASPGTVDQPQHF. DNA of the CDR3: TGCAGTGCTAGTCCCGGGACAGTCGATCAGCCCCAGCATTTT.

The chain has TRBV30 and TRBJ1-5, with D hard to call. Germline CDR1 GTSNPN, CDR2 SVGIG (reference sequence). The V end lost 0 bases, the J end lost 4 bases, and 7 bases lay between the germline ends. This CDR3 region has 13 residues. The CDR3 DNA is TGTGCCTGGAGTGTAGAGGGAAATCAGCCCCAGCATTTT. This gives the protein CAWSVEGNQPQHF. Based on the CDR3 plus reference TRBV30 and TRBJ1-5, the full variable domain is SQTIHQWPATLVQPVGSPLSLECTVEGTSNPNLYWYRQAAGRGLQLLFYSVGIGQISSEVPQNLSASRPQDRQFILSSKKLLLSDSGFYLCAWSVEGNQPQHFGDGTRLSIL.

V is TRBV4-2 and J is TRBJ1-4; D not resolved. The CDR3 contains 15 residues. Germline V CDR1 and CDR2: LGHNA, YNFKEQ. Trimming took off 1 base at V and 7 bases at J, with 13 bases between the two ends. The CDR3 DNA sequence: TGTGCCAGCAGCCAAGGTCTGGAGCCGCGTGAAAAACTGTTTTTT. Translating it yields CASSQGLEPREKLFF.

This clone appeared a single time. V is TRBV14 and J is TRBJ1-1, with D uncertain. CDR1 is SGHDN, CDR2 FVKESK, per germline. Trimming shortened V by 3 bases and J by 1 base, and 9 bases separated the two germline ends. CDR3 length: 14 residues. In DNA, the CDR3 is TGTGCCAGCAGCCAGACACCGGCGAACACTGAAGCTTTCTTT. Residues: CASSQTPANTEAFF. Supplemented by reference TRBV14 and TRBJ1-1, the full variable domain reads EAGVTQFPSHSVIEKGQTVTLRCDPISGHDNLYWYRRVMGKEIKFLLHFVKESKQDESGMPNNRFLAERTGGTYSTLKVQPAELEDSGVYFCASSQTPANTEAFFGQGTRLTVV.

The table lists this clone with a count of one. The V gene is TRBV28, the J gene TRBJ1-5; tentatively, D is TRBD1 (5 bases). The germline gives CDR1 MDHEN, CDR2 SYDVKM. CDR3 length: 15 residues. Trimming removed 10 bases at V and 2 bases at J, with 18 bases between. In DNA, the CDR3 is TGTGCCACCACCGGGGGGTTTAGGGGCAATCAGCCCCAGCATTTT. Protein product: CATTGGFRGNQPQHF.

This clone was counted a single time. The CDR3 loop reads CASSPAGRNQPQHF. The CDR3 coding sequence is TGTGCCAGCAGCCCCGCCGGCAGGAATCAGCCCCAGCATTTT. V gene TRBV6-5 combines with J gene TRBJ1-5; D ambiguous. This CDR3 is 14 amino acids long. Germline V gene sequence: CDR1 MNHEY, CDR2 SVGAGI. V was cut by 6 bases and J by 4 bases, with 13 bases left in between.

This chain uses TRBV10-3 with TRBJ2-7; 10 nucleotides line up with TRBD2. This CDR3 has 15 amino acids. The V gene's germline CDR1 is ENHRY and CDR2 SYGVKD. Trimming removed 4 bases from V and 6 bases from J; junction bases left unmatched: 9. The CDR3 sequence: CAISVRSSGGVEQYF. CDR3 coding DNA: TGTGCCATCAGTGTACGATCTAGCGGGGGAGTCGAGCAGTACTTC.

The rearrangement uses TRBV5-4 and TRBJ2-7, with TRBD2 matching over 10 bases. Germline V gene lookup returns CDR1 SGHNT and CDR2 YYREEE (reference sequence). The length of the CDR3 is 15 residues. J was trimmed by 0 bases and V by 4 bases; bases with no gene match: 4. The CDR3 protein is CASSTRTSGSYEQYF. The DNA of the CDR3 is TGTGCCAGCAGCACAAGGACTAGCGGCTCCTACGAGCAGTACTTC.

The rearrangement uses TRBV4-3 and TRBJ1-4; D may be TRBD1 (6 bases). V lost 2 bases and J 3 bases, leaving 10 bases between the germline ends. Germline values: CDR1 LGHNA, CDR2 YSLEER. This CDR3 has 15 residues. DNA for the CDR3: TGCGCCAGCAGCCAATCCGGGACACCTAATGAAAAACTGTTTTTT. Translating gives CASSQSGTPNEKLFF.

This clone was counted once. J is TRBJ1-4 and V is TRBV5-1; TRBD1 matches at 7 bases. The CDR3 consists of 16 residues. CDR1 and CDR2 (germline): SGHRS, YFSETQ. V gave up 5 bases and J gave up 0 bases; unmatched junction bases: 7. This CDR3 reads CASRYRGGATNEKLFF. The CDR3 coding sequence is TGCGCCAGCAGGTACAGGGGAGGCGCAACTAATGAAAAACTGTTTTTT.

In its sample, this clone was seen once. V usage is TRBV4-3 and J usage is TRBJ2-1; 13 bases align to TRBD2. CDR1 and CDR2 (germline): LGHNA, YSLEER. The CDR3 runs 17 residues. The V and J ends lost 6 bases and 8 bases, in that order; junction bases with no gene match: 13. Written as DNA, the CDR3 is TGCGCCAGCAGAAAAAAAGGACTAGCGGGGGTATCAGATGAGCAGTTCTTC. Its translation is CASRKKGLAGVSDEQFF.

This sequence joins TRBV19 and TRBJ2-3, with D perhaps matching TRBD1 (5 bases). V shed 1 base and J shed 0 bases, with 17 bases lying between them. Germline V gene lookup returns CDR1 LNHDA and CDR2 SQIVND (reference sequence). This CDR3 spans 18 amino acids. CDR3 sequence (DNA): TGTGCCAGTAGTATAGTCAGGGCTTCGGACGGAAGCACAGATACGCAGTATTTT. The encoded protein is CASSIVRASDGSTDTQYF.

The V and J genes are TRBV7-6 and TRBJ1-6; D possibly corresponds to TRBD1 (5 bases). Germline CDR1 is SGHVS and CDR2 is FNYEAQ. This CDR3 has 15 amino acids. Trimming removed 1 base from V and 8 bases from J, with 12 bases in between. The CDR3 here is CASSLEWQGDSPLHF. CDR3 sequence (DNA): TGTGCCAGCAGCTTAGAGTGGCAGGGTGATTCACCCCTCCACTTT.

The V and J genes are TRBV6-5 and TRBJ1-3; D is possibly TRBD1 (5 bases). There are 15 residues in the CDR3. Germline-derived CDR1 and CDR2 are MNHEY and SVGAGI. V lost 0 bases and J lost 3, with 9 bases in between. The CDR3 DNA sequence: TGTGCCAGCAGTTACTCGGGGGAGGGTGGAAACACCATATATTTT. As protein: CASSYSGEGGNTIYF.

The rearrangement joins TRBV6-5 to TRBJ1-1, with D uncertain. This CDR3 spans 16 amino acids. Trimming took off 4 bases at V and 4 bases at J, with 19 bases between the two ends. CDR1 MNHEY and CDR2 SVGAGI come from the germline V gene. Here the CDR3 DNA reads TGTGCCAGCAGTTCGTCACGTATTCACGGGAGCACTGAAGCTTTCTTT. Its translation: CASSSSRIHGSTEAFF.

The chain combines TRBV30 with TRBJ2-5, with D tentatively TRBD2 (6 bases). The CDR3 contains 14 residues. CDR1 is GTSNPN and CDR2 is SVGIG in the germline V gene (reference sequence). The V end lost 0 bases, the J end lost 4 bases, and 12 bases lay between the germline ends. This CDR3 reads CAWSVPGVRETQYF. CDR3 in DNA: TGTGCCTGGAGTGTACCGGGGGTGAGAGAGACCCAGTACTTC.

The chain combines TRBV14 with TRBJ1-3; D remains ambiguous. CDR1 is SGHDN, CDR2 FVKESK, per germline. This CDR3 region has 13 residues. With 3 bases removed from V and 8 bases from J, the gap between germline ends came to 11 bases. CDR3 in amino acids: CASSHPPGHTIYF. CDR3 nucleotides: TGTGCCAGCAGCCACCCCCCTGGGCACACCATATATTTT.

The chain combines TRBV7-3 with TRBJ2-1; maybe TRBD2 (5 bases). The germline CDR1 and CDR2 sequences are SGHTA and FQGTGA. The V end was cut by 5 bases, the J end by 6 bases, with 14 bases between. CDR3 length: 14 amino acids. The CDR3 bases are TGTGCCAGCAGCCCCCCGGGGTTGGGCAATGAGCAGTTCTTC. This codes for CASSPPGLGNEQFF.

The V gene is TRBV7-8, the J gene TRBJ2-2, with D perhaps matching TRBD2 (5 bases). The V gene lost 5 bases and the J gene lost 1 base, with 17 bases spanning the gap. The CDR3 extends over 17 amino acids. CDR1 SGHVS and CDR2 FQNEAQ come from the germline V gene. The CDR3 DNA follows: TGTGCCAGCAGCCCCCAGATGGTCCGGGGGAACACCGGGGAGCTGTTTTTT. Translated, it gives CASSPQMVRGNTGELFF.

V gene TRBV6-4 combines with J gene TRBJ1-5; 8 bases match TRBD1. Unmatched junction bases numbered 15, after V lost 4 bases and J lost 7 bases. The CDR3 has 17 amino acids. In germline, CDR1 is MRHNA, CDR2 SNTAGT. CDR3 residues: CASSGGTGIAVGQPQHF. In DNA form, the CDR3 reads TGTGCCAGCAGTGGTGGGACAGGAATCGCTGTTGGGCAGCCCCAGCATTTT.

In DNA, the CDR3 is TGTGCCAGCAGCAATTTGGGGGCGCCGGATGGCTACACCTTC. Translating it yields CASSNLGAPDGYTF. The V call is TRBV3-1 (or the pseudogene TRBV3-2), the J call TRBJ1-2; the D gene is possibly TRBD1 (6 bases). Deletions cut 5 bases from V and 6 bases from J, with 16 bases between. The CDR3 has 14 residues. Germline values: CDR1 LGHDT, CDR2 YNNKEL (reference sequence).

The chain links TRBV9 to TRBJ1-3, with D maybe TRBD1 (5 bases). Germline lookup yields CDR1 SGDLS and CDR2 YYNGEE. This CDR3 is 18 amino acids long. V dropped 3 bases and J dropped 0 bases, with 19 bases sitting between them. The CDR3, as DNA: TGTGCCAGCAGCGCGGTTCTGGGAAGGGGCTACTCTGGAAACACCATATATTTT. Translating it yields CASSAVLGRGYSGNTIYF.

The CDR3 loop reads CASSLERLIETQYF. The CDR3 DNA is TGTGCCAGCAGCTTAGAACGGTTAATAGAGACCCAGTACTTC. The chain couples TRBV11-2 to TRBJ2-5, with D uncertain. The length of the CDR3 is 14 residues. Germline CDR1 is SGHAT and CDR2 is FQNNGV. The V end was cut by 0 bases, the J end by 4 bases, with 9 bases between.